This T cell receptor beta chain was identified in a study of cytomegalovirus exposure and HLA in healthy donors. The PCR was carried out with 60 Vbeta primers and 13 Jbeta primers. Data came from immunoSEQ multiplex PCR; TCRdb stores just in-frame clones and leaves some out. The sample shows fewer than 200,000 clones, roughly 75% of them seen only once. Study conclusions and caveats: Other equally common chains were less clonally expanded than HLA-associated TCR beta chains, a later analysis showed. Presence/absence analyses took donor sequencing depth as roughly uniform. The authors enumerated over 150 TCR beta chains as linked to cytomegalovirus. Common viral pathogens seemed, in a later analysis, to connect with several of the most significant clusters.

Comments on this clone: Its target is not known.

Sample: PBMCs. The clonotype originates from a man aged 18 to 30 in good health and CMV-seronegative.

CDR3 residues: CAWSVMLSYGYTF. CDR3 coding DNA: TGTGCCTGGAGTGTAATGTTGAGTTATGGCTACACCTTC. The genes are TRBV30 and TRBJ1-2, with D uncertain. Germline V gives CDR1 GTSNPN, CDR2 SVGIG (reference sequence). Deletions cut 0 bases from V and 5 bases from J, with 10 bases between. The CDR3 sequence is 13 residues long.